This T cell receptor beta chain was recovered during a study of T cell responses to AZD1222 COVID-19 vaccine. Overall study results and limits: AZD1222 recipients seropositive at baseline numbered only 6 or 7. Repertoire collection took place solely once the T cell response had peaked.

To note about this clone: The antigen is unknown.

Pooling was applied to second doses at about 4 or about 12 weeks. Repertoires were generated with immunoSEQ multiplex PCR, while TCRdb's copy carries only in-frame clones and drops some. The data contain more than 85,000 clones, roughly 92% of them seen just once; the ten biggest clones take up more than 2%. This TCR came from an adult who received the AZD1222 COVID-19 vaccine. Specimen: peripheral blood, collected 28 days after the second AZD1222 dose.

The CDR3 protein is CASSGPSGGADNEQFF. CDR3 nucleotides: TGTGCCAGCAGTGGACCGAGCGGGGGGGCCGACAATGAGCAGTTCTTC. The gene calls are TRBV7-2 and TRBJ2-1, with 10 bases aligning to TRBD2. Looked up from germline, CDR1 is SGHTA and CDR2 is FQGNSA. The CDR3 consists of 16 residues. After removal of 6 bases from V and 5 bases from J, the junction contained 10 bases not matched to a gene.